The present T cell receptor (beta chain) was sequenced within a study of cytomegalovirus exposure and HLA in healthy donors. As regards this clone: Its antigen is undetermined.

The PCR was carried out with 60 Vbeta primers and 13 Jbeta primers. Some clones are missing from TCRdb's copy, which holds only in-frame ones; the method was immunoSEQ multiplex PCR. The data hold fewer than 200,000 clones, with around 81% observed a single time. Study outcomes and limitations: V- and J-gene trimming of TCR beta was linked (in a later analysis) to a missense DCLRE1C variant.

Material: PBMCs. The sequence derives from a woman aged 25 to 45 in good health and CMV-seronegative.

The CDR3 DNA is TGTGCCAGCAGTTTAATCCGTTATAGCGGGGAGCTGTTTTTT. Translation: CASSLIRYSGELFF. The chain recombines TRBV28 with TRBJ2-2, with D hard to call. The germline V gene has CDR1 MDHEN and CDR2 SYDVKM. The CDR3 covers 14 residues. V was shortened by 2 bases and J by 7 bases, with 11 bases between the two germline ends.